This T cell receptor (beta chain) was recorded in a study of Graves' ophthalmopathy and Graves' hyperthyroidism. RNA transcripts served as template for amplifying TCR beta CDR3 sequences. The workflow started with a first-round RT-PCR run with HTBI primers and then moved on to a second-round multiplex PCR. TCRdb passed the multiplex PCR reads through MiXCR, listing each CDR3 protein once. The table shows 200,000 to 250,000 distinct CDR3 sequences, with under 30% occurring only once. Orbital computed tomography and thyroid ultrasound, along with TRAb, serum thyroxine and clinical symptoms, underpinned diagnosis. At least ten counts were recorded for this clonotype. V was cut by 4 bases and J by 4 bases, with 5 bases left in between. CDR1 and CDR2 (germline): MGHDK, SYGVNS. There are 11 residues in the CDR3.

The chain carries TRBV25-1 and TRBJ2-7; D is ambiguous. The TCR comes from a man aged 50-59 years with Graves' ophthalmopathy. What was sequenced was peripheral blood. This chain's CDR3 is CASSVEYEQYF. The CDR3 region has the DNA TGTGCCAGCAGTGTAGAATACGAGCAGTACTTC.